A single sample is the source of the 19 T cell receptor beta chains below, sequenced in a study of T cells after yellow fever vaccination. Each CDR3 protein gets one entry after TCRdb re-called the 5' RACE reads with MiXCR. There are approximately 30,000 distinct CDR3 sequences in the sample; about 4.4% occur only once, and less than 55% lies in the top ten. Sequences were derived from CD8+ T cells sorted from PBMCs, sampled 5 days after the yellow fever booster vaccination. The source of these receptors is a man aged 25 to 40 who received the YFV17D yellow fever vaccine.

The table lists this clonotype with many counts. V is TRBV18 and J is TRBJ2-7; D tentatively reads TRBD1 or TRBD2 (5 bases each). The CDR3 extends over 16 amino acids. The V end was cut by 3 bases, the J end by 3 bases, with 18 bases between. Germline CDR1 and CDR2: KGHSH and LQKENI. The CDR3 sequence is CASSPRDPKSFYEQYF. The CDR3 coding sequence is TGTGCCAGCTCACCCCGGGACCCAAAATCCTTCTACGAGCAGTACTTC.

As concerns this clonotype: A read error may explain this, as a much larger clone is one base away. V is TRBV15 and J is TRBJ1-1; possible D gene TRBD1, 5 bases. The length of the CDR3 is 13 residues. The germline CDR1 and CDR2 sequences are LNHNV and YYDKDF (reference sequence). CDR3 loop: CAISRVTGTEAFF. CDR3 sequence (DNA): TGTGCCATCAGCAGAGTCACAGGCACTGAAGCTTTCTTT. The variable domain in full, completed from reference TRBV15 and TRBJ1-1, reads DAMVIQNPRYQVTQFGKPVTLSCSQTLNHNVMYWYQQKSSQAPKLLFHYYDKDFNNEADTPDNFQSRRPNTSFCFLDIRSPGLGDTAMYLCAISRVTGTEAFFGQGTRLTVV.

V usage is TRBV20-1 and J usage is TRBJ1-6; no definite D call. This CDR3 contains 13 residues. CDR1 DFQATT and CDR2 SNEGSKA come from the germline V gene (reference sequence). The ends were cut back, 6 bases at V and 0 bases at J, with 6 bases in the middle. The CDR3 coding sequence is TGCAGTGCGCCGAGCTCCTATAATTCACCCCTCCACTTT. It yields the protein CSAPSSYNSPLHF.

Many counts were recorded for this clonotype. The chain carries TRBV27 and TRBJ2-3; D is uncertain. Looked up from germline, CDR1 is MNHEY and CDR2 is SMNVEV (reference sequence). V dropped 6 bases and J dropped 2 bases, with 15 bases sitting between them. The CDR3 runs to 15 residues. The CDR3 region is CASSLGRFFTDTQYF. CDR3 nucleotides: TGTGCCAGCAGCCTCGGACGGTTTTTCACAGATACGCAGTATTTT.

This clonotype was seen many times. This rearrangement joins TRBV7-6 to TRBJ2-1; maybe TRBD1 (5 bases). Trimming took off 4 bases at V and 0 bases at J, with 10 bases between the two ends. The CDR3 loop spans 15 amino acids. Per germline, CDR1 SGHVS and CDR2 FNYEAQ. The CDR3 nucleotides are TGTGCCAGCAGCTCCCCGACAGACTCCTACAATGAGCAGTTCTTC. Its translation: CASSSPTDSYNEQFF.

This clonotype was recorded a few times. The chain combines TRBV28 with TRBJ2-3, with 7 bases aligning to TRBD1. The CDR3 length is 14 residues. Germline loops: CDR1 MDHEN, CDR2 SYDVKM. The junction had 9 bases not matched to a gene; V was cut back by 9 bases and J by 3 bases. DNA of the CDR3: TGTGCCAGTGAACAGGGGTTGAATACAGATACGCAGTATTTT. It is translated as CASEQGLNTDTQYF.

Regarding this clonotype: A much larger clone lies one base from this, so it may be a read error. The rearrangement links TRBV12-3 or TRBV12-4 to TRBJ1-1, with D hard to call. Trimming stripped 5 bases from V and 1 base from J, with 11 bases between. This CDR3 has 14 residues. The CDR3 reads CASSPMKRNTEAFF. The CDR3, as DNA: TGTGCCAGCAGTCCTATGAAGAGGAACACTGAAGCTTTCTTT.

There are many counts of this clonotype. The rearrangement links TRBV12-3 or TRBV12-4 to TRBJ2-7, with 7 bases fitting TRBD1. The CDR3 extends over 13 amino acids. With 3 bases clipped from V and 6 bases from J, the junction kept 5 bases outside the gene matches. The CDR3 bases are TGTGCCAGCAGTTTCACAGGGGTTGGCGAGCAGTACTTC. Amino acid sequence: CASSFTGVGEQYF.

In its sample, this clonotype was seen many times. The chain couples TRBV7-9 to TRBJ2-7; TRBD1 or TRBD2 may be the D gene (5 bases each). This CDR3 contains 13 residues. Trimming took off 7 bases at V and 3 bases at J, with 13 bases between the two ends. Germline V gives CDR1 SEHNR, CDR2 FQNEAQ (reference sequence). CDR3 DNA sequence: TGTGCCAGCACCTCCGGGACCAGCTACGAGCAGTACTTC. This encodes CASTSGTSYEQYF.

This clonotype was recorded at least ten times. The chain has TRBV7-6 and TRBJ1-5; D is unclear. CDR1 is SGHVS and CDR2 is FNYEAQ in the germline V gene. Trimming pared 1 base from V and 1 base from J, leaving 14 bases between. This CDR3 is 17 amino acids long. Here the CDR3 reads CASSLGAGGSSNQPQHF. For the CDR3, the DNA is TGTGCCAGCAGCTTAGGGGCAGGCGGGAGCAGCAATCAGCCCCAGCATTTT.

In this sample, this clonotype turned up a few times. The chain links TRBV2 to TRBJ1-5; D gene ambiguous. The germline V and J ends were trimmed by 6 bases and 15 bases, with 21 bases remaining between them. This CDR3 has 13 amino acids. Per the germline V gene, CDR1 is SNHLY and CDR2 is FYNNEI. DNA of the CDR3: TGTGCCAGCAGCCAGTATCGAGGGCGGCCCGGGCATTTT. Translation gives CASSQYRGRPGHF.

V gene TRBV12-2 combines with J gene TRBJ2-1; no check of the table's D call, TRBD1, against the DNA was made. TRBV12-2 is shown as a pseudogene. CDR3 length: 15 amino acids. Here the CDR3 DNA reads TGTGCAAGTCGCTTAGTTACATGGAGCGCCGAGAGGGAGTTCTTC. Translation: CASRLVTWSAEREFF.

This chain links TRBV20-1 with TRBJ1-5; 10 bases match TRBD1. The CDR3 sequence is 17 residues long. CDR1 and CDR2 from the germline V gene are DFQATT and SNEGSKA (reference sequence). The CDR3 spells CSAELGQGYYDNQPQHF. The CDR3 DNA reads as TGCAGCGCTGAGCTGGGACAGGGGTATTATGACAATCAGCCCCAGCATTTT.

Ten or more counts support this clonotype. The rearrangement joins TRBV4-3 to TRBJ2-1; a weak D match, TRBD2 (5 bases). V was cut by 0 bases and J by 0 bases, with 12 bases left in between. This CDR3 contains 17 residues. The germline CDR1 and CDR2 sequences are LGHNA and YSLEER. The CDR3 sequence is CASSQEGSMGSYNEQFF. CDR3 DNA sequence: TGCGCCAGCAGCCAAGAGGGGAGCATGGGCTCCTACAATGAGCAGTTCTTC.

This clonotype was seen at least ten times. This chain connects TRBV28 to TRBJ2-6; D is undetermined. The V gene's germline CDR1 is MDHEN and CDR2 SYDVKM. Trimming took 7 bases from V and 0 from J, leaving 13 bases between them. The CDR3 sequence is 16 residues long. Written as DNA, the CDR3 is TGTGCCAGCACTTCGCCCGGTCGCTCTGGGGCCAACGTCCTGACTTTC. It specifies CASTSPGRSGANVLTF.

This clonotype has a count of ten or more. The chain employs TRBV29-1 and TRBJ2-7; 12 bases are shared with TRBD2. Germline V gene data show CDR1 as SQVTM and CDR2 as ANQGSEA. The CDR3 runs to 18 residues. The J segment lost 3 bases and the V segment lost 6 bases, leaving 18 bases of the junction unmatched. The CDR3 region is CSVSGGSWTSGNGYEQYF. Written as DNA, the CDR3 is TGCAGCGTGAGTGGGGGCTCCTGGACTAGCGGGAACGGCTACGAGCAGTACTTC.

This clonotype has a count of ten or more. V is TRBV12-3 or TRBV12-4 and J is TRBJ2-1, with TRBD2 identical over 11 bases. The CDR3 totals 17 residues. V shed 6 bases, J shed 3 bases, and the junction held 10 bases outside the gene matches. The CDR3 nucleotides read TGTGCCAGCAGCCCGGTTGGGCTAGCGGGAGGCTACAATGAGCAGTTCTTC. Protein: CASSPVGLAGGYNEQFF.

This clonotype was recorded at least ten times. The chain carries TRBV3-1 and TRBJ2-1, with 10 bases matching TRBD2. The CDR3 is 16 residues long. V trimming: 0 bases; J trimming: 9 bases; junction bases outside the gene matches: 8. Germline V gene sequence: CDR1 LGHDT, CDR2 YNNKEL (reference sequence). CDR3 in DNA: TGTGCCAGCAGCCAAGACGCGCTAGCGGGAGAGACTGAGCAGTTCTTC. It encodes CASSQDALAGETEQFF.

This clonotype was observed many times. The CDR3 region has the DNA TGCAGCGTTGAACGGGGGGTCAGCTCCTACAATGAGCAGTTCTTC. This translates into CSVERGVSSYNEQFF. The V call is TRBV29-1, the J call TRBJ2-1; 7 bases agree with TRBD2. The V and J ends lost 2 bases and 0 bases, in that order; junction bases with no gene match: 4. The CDR3 totals 15 residues. Germline CDR1 is SQVTM and CDR2 is ANQGSEA.